A selection of T cell receptor beta chains follows, all from one sample in a study of T cell responses to AZD1222 COVID-19 vaccine. Assay: immunoSEQ multiplex PCR; the TCRdb copy retains only in-frame clones and omits some. Of fewer than 200,000 clones listed, 88% are singletons. Specimen: peripheral blood, collected 28 days after the second AZD1222 dose. These receptors were obtained from an adult who received the AZD1222 COVID-19 vaccine. CDR3s include the opening cysteine and the closing phenylalanine or tryptophan. Only some rows state a clone size, as once, few, many or a class for expanded clones.

NA TRBV28 CASSSPLGEGSYNEQFF
NA TRBV7-2 CASSLAALAKNIQYF
NA TRBV23-1 CASSPGSGKGFYEQYF
NA TRBV30 CAWRAWSPTNEKLFF
once TRBV6-5 CASSYSIRGPYGYTF
NA TRBV9 CASSVAGTSGRPIYNEQFF
NA TRBV27 CASSLRWRNEQFF
NA TRBV15 CATSRDRGNTEAFF
NA TRBV28 CASRSGSNTGELFF
NA TRBV5-1 CASSWGTGGAQHF
NA TRBV28 CASSPWGRNTGELFF
NA TRBV2 CASIPLAGGTDTQYF
NA TRBV7-9 CASSPGPGVLEQFF
NA TRBV21-1 CASSNPRQLMNTEAFF
NA TRBV7-8 CASSLVDPTYEQYF
NA TRBV28 CASRAGGFSGYTF